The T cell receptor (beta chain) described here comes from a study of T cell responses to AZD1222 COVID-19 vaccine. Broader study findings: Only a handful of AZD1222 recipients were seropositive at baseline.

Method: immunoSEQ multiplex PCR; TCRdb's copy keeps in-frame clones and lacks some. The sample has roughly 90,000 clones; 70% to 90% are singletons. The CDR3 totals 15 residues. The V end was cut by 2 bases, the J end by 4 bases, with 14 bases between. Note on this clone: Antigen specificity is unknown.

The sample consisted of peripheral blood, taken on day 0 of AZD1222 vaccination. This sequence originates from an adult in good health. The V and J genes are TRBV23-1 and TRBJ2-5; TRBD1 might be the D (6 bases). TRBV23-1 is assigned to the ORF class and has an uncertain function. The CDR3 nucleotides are TGCGCCAGCAGTCAAAAACAGGGCTTGCGAGAGACCCAGTACTTC. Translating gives CASSQKQGLRETQYF.